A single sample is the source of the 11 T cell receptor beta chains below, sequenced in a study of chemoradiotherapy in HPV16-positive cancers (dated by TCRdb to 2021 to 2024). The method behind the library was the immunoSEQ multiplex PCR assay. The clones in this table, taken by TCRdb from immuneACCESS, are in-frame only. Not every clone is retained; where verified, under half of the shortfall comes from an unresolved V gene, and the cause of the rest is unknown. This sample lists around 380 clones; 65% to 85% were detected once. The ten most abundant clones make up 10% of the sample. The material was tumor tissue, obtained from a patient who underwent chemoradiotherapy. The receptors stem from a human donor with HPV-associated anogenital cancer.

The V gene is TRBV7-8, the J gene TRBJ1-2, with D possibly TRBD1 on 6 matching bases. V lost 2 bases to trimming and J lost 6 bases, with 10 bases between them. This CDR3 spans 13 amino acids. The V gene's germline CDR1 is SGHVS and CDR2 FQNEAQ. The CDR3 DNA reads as TGTGCCAGCAGCTTATTCCAGGGGAATGGCTACACCTTC. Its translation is CASSLFQGNGYTF.

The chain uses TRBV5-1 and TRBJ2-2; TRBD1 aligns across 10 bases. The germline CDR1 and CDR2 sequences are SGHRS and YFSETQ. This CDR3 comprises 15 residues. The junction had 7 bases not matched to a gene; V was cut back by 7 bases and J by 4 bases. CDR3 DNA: TGCGCCAGCGCATCGGACAGGGGGGGCACCGGGGAGCTGTTTTTT. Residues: CASASDRGGTGELFF.

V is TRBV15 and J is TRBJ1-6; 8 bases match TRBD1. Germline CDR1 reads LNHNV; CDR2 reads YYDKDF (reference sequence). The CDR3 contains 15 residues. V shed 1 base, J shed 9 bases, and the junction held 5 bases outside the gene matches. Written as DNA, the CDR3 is TGTGCCACCAGCAGAGTGGACAGGGTCAGTTCACCCCTCCACTTT. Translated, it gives CATSRVDRVSSPLHF.

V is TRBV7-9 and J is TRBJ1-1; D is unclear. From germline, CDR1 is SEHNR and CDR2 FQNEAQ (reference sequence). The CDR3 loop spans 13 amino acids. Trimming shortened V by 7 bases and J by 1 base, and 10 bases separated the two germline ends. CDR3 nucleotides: TGTGCCAGCAACCCGGGGAAGAACACTGAAGCTTTCTTT. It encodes CASNPGKNTEAFF.

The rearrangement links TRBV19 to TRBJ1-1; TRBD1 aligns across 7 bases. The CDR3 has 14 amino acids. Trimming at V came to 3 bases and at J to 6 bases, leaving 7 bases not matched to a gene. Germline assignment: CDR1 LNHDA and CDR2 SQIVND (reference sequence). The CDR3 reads CASSMSSGGAEAFF. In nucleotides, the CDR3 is TGTGCCAGTAGTATGTCGTCAGGGGGAGCTGAAGCTTTCTTT.

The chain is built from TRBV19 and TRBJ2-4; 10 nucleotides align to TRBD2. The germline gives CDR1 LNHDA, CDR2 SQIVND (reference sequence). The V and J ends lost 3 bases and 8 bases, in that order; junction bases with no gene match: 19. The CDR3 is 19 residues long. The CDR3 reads CASSITGLRSGRATDIQYF. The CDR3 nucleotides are TGTGCCAGTAGTATCACGGGACTGAGGAGCGGGAGGGCGACGGACATTCAGTACTTC.

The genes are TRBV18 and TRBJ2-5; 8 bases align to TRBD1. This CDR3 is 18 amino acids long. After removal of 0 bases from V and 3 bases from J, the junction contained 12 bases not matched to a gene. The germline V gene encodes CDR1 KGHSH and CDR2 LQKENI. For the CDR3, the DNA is TGTGCCAGCTCACCACCGAGCAGGGGGCTTGTTGCGGAAGAGACCCAGTACTTC. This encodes CASSPPSRGLVAEETQYF.

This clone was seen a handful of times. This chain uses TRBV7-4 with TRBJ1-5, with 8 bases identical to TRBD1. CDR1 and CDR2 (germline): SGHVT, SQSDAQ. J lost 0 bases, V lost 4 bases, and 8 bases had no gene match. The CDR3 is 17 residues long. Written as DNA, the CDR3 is TGTGCCAGCAGCTCGACAGGGGACTCATATAGCAATCAGCCCCAGCATTTT. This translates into CASSSTGDSYSNQPQHF.

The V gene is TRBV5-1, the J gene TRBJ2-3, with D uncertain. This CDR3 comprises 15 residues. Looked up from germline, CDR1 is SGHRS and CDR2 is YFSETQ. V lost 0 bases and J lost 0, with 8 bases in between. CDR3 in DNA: TGCGCCAGCAGCTTGGACCACGTTAGCACAGATACGCAGTATTTT. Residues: CASSLDHVSTDTQYF.

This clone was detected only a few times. The CDR3 sequence: CASSQWGTGETQYF. The CDR3 coding sequence is TGCGCCAGCAGTCAATGGGGGACAGGGGAGACCCAGTACTTC. The chain uses TRBV23-1 and TRBJ2-5, with 9 bases aligning to TRBD1. TRBV23-1 is assigned to the ORF class and has an uncertain function. This CDR3 is 14 amino acids long. The V gene end was trimmed by 1 base and the J gene end by 5 bases; junction bases not matched to a gene: 2.

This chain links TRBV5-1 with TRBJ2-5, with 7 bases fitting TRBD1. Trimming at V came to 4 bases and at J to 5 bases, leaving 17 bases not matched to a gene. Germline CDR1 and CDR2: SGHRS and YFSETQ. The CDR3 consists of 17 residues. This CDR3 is CASSPPTGLRAWETQYF. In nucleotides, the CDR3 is TGCGCCAGCAGCCCACCGACAGGGTTGAGAGCGTGGGAGACCCAGTACTTC.